A selection of T cell receptor beta chains follows, all from one sample in a study of shared clonotypes between healthy human individuals. Sequencing used immunoSEQ multiplex PCR; TCRdb keeps in-frame clones, though not all of them. Among millions of clones listed, roughly 95% were seen once. Sequencing used naive CD8+ T cells sorted from blood. These receptors all come from a man younger than 35 in good health. Each CDR3 is given with its conserved first and last residue. D genes are given only for firm matches. Not every row has a clone size; where given, it reads once, few, many or a size class.

J gene	V gene	D gene	clone size	CDR3 DNA	CDR3 protein
TRBJ2-1	TRBV7-9	TRBD2	.	TGTGCCAGCAGCCCCTCCGGGACTAGCGGAGGTGAGCAGTTCTTC	CASSPSGTSGGEQFF
TRBJ2-5	TRBV2	TRBD1	.	TGTGCCAGCAGCTGGACAGGGCGGGAGACCCAGTACTTC	CASSWTGRETQYF
TRBJ1-2	TRBV19	.	.	TGTGCCAGTAGTCCCCAGGGTGAGAACTATGGCTACACCTTC	CASSPQGENYGYTF
TRBJ1-6	TRBV9	.	.	TGTGCCAGCAGCTCCAATAATTCACCCCTCCACTTT	CASSSNNSPLHF
TRBJ2-7	TRBV10-3	TRBD2	.	TGTGCCATCAGTGAGTCAGGACTAGGTGAGGACGAGCAGTACTTC	CAISESGLGEDEQYF
TRBJ2-1	TRBV7-8	TRBD2	.	TGTGCCAGCAGCAACCTCGGACTAGCGGGGTTTTACAATGAGCAGTTCTTC	CASSNLGLAGFYNEQFF
TRBJ2-2	TRBV10-2	.	.	TGCGCCAGCAGTGAGTTTGGGACCGGGGAGCTGTTTTTT	CASSEFGTGELFF
TRBJ2-2	TRBV4-1	.	.	TGCGCCAGCAGCCAACATCGGGGGACCGGGGAGCTGTTTTTT	CASSQHRGTGELFF
TRBJ2-7	TRBV9	.	.	TGTGCCAGCAGCGGAGGACAGCACTACGAGCAGTACTTC	CASSGGQHYEQYF
TRBJ2-7	TRBV7-9	.	.	TGTGCCAGCAGCAAAAGCGGGTCCCCCACATACGAGCAGTACTTC	CASSKSGSPTYEQYF
TRBJ1-1	TRBV4-3	TRBD1	once	TGCGCCAGCAGCCAAGATGGGGACAGCAGAACTGAAGCTTTCTTT	CASSQDGDSRTEAFF
TRBJ2-7	TRBV7-8	.	.	TGTGCCAGCAGCTTAGTAGAGGGGGGTTCCTACGAGCAGTACTTC	CASSLVEGGSYEQYF
TRBJ2-2	TRBV6-1	.	.	TGTGCCAGCAGTGAGCTTGTTTTTTCCGGGTTTATCACCGGGGAGCTGTTTTTT	CASSELVFSGFITGELFF
TRBJ2-7	TRBV28	.	.	TGTGCCAGCACCTTGCATCTTTCCTCCTACGAGCAGTACTTC	CASTLHLSSYEQYF
TRBJ2-3	TRBV7-9	TRBD2	once	TGTGCCAGCAGCATGGGACTAGTGGCGACAGATACGCAGTATTTT	CASSMGLVATDTQYF
TRBJ2-1	TRBV7-9	TRBD2	.	TGTGCCAGCAGCTTATCTAGCGGGGAGAACAATGAGCAGTTCTTC	CASSLSSGENNEQFF
TRBJ1-1	TRBV4-2	.	once	TGTGCCAGCAGCCAAGGGGGGGAAGGTAACACTGAAGCTTTCTTT	CASSQGGEGNTEAFF
TRBJ2-7	TRBV2	.	.	TGTGCCAGCAGTGTTTCCGGAGAGGGAACTTCCTACGAGCAGTACTTC	CASSVSGEGTSYEQYF
TRBJ1-2	TRBV29-1	.	.	TGCAGCGTTGAAGGGTCACAGGACTTAAGCTATGGCTACACCTTC	CSVEGSQDLSYGYTF
TRBJ2-3	TRBV30	.	few	TGTGCCTGGAGTGGGGACACAGATACGCAGTATTTT	CAWSGDTDTQYF
TRBJ1-2	TRBV6-1	TRBD1	.	TGTGCCAGCAGTGAACTTGATGACAGGGCCAATGGCTACACCTTC	CASSELDDRANGYTF
TRBJ2-7	TRBV10-2	.	.	TGCGCCACCGCCCCGGGACGGAACTACGAGCAGTACTTC	CATAPGRNYEQYF
TRBJ2-7	TRBV5-4	.	.	TGTGCCAGCAGCTTGGCCGGAGAAACCTACGAGCAGTACTTC	CASSLAGETYEQYF
TRBJ1-2	TRBV7-8	.	.	TGTGCCAGCAGCTTAGCGACAGGCTATGGCTACACCTTC	CASSLATGYGYTF
TRBJ2-3	TRBV19	TRBD1	.	TGTGCCAGTAGACCAAGAAGGGGGCTGGGGACAGATACGCAGTATTTT	CASRPRRGLGTDTQYF
TRBJ2-1	TRBV27	TRBD2	.	TGTGCCAGCAGTGCAATAGCGGGAGGGCCCCTTAATGAGCAGTTCTTC	CASSAIAGGPLNEQFF
TRBJ2-1	TRBV4-1	TRBD2	.	TGCGCCAGCAGCCAAGATGCGGTAGCGGGGCCCTCCTACAATGAGCAGTTCTTC	CASSQDAVAGPSYNEQFF
TRBJ2-7	TRBV27	TRBD1	.	TGTGCCAGCAGTTTTACAGGGGAAATGAACGAGCAGTACTTC	CASSFTGEMNEQYF
TRBJ2-5	TRBV30	TRBD2	.	TGTGCCGCAAGTGATAGCGGGGGGTTAGTGGAGACCCAGTACTTC	CAASDSGGLVETQYF